The rows below give T cell receptor beta chains drawn from one sample of a study of regulatory T cells in long-lasting Graves disease. TCRdb reprocessed the multiplex PCR reads via MiXCR and lists one record per CDR3 protein. Of 450,000 to 600,000 distinct CDR3 sequences listed, roughly 12% are singletons. The sample also formed part of further work on T cells in Graves' hyperthyroidism and ophthalmopathy.

The material was peripheral blood mononuclear cells (PBMCs), obtained at new diagnosis, from a patient treated with antithyroid drugs. The receptors shown here come from a man between 25 and 39 years old with Graves disease. Both conserved end residues are part of each CDR3. Clone size is not always given. Where it is, it says once, few, many or a class for expanded clones.

clone size: many; J gene: TRBJ2-5; V gene: TRBV6-2/TRBV6-3; CDR3 protein: CASSYSTGQGIETQYF
clone size: many; J gene: TRBJ1-1; V gene: TRBV13; CDR3 protein: CASSLGSGDTEAFF
clone size: many; J gene: TRBJ2-5; V gene: TRBV7-2; CDR3 protein: CASSLVGGVGETQYF
clone size: NA; J gene: TRBJ2-1; V gene: TRBV29-1; CDR3 protein: CSVEPRLAGANEQFF
clone size: many; J gene: TRBJ2-1; V gene: TRBV12-3/TRBV12-4; CDR3 protein: CASSPWTGSSNEQFF
clone size: many; J gene: TRBJ2-1; V gene: TRBV6-2/TRBV6-3; CDR3 protein: CATRPTGNYNEQFF
clone size: many; J gene: TRBJ2-5; V gene: TRBV10-2; CDR3 protein: CASSSLAGGSRETQYF
clone size: NA; J gene: TRBJ2-1; V gene: TRBV7-9; CDR3 protein: CASSGDVSGRYNEQFF
clone size: many; J gene: TRBJ1-2; V gene: TRBV12-3/TRBV12-4; CDR3 protein: CASSPGQLNYGYTF
clone size: few; J gene: TRBJ1-2; V gene: TRBV6-2/TRBV6-3; CDR3 protein: CASSSDAGTVTNGYTF
clone size: NA; J gene: TRBJ2-5; V gene: TRBV5-1; CDR3 protein: CASSLDVGAGQETQYF
clone size: few; J gene: TRBJ1-1; V gene: TRBV20-1; CDR3 protein: CSALTGTGPKEAFF
clone size: many; J gene: TRBJ2-1; V gene: TRBV11-2; CDR3 protein: CASSLAPGGGNNEQFF
clone size: many; J gene: TRBJ1-5; V gene: TRBV20-1; CDR3 protein: CSAQDRVDQPQHF
clone size: many; J gene: TRBJ2-3; V gene: TRBV20-1; CDR3 protein: CSAPTSGRRDTQYF
clone size: few; J gene: TRBJ2-1; V gene: TRBV6-1; CDR3 protein: CASSPTSGDYNEQFF
clone size: many; J gene: TRBJ1-5; V gene: TRBV2; CDR3 protein: CASSDSMLNQPQHF
clone size: many; J gene: TRBJ2-7; V gene: TRBV27; CDR3 protein: CASSLSPRPSYEQYF
clone size: few; J gene: TRBJ1-5; V gene: TRBV30; CDR3 protein: CAWSSQGVQPQHF
clone size: NA; J gene: TRBJ2-2; V gene: TRBV10-3; CDR3 protein: CAISETAGTYTGELFF
clone size: few; J gene: TRBJ1-1; V gene: TRBV6-1; CDR3 protein: CASSPRRGQAFF
clone size: few; J gene: TRBJ1-3; V gene: TRBV10-3; CDR3 protein: CAISELDTIYF
clone size: NA; J gene: TRBJ2-7; V gene: TRBV3-1; CDR3 protein: CATGTQATSEQYF
clone size: many; J gene: TRBJ2-1; V gene: TRBV6-5; CDR3 protein: CASSYSLAGAPGYNEQFF